What follows are 7 T cell receptor beta chains derived from one specimen sequenced in a study of T cells after posttransplantation cyclophosphamide. The naive gate required viable CD3+CD4+ or CD3+CD8+ cells with CCR7+CD45RA+CD45RO-CD95-CD27+CD28+ phenotype. Clones were sequenced by immunoSEQ multiplex PCR, and TCRdb holds only the in-frame ones, with some missing. The sample includes more than 30,000 clones, 80% to 95% seen only once; the top ten take 0.24%. Sequenced: naive CD4+ T cells sorted from PBMCs. These receptors all stem from an older woman in good health, CMV-negative, and a related stem cell transplant donor.

This clone was counted a single time. The chain has TRBV19 and TRBJ2-2; possibly TRBD1 for D (5 bases). The length of the CDR3 is 13 residues. Trimming cost V 11 bases and J 7 bases, with 17 bases left between them. Germline values: CDR1 LNHDA, CDR2 SQIVND (reference sequence). The CDR3 reads CASYPGYFGELFF. The CDR3 bases are TGTGCCTCTTACCCAGGGTATTTCGGGGAGCTGTTTTTT.

The rearrangement links TRBV9 to TRBJ1-3, with unresolved D. The CDR3 consists of 17 residues. The germline V gene has CDR1 SGDLS and CDR2 YYNGEE. V dropped 0 bases and J dropped 0 bases, with 13 bases sitting between them. The CDR3 spells CASSVDPGPRSGNTIYF. The CDR3 DNA reads TGTGCCAGCAGCGTAGATCCAGGTCCCCGCTCTGGAAACACCATATATTTT.

The chain employs TRBV28 and TRBJ2-5; weak D call: TRBD1 (5 bases). This CDR3 contains 12 residues. The V end was cut by 8 bases, the J end by 4 bases, with 11 bases between. Germline V gene lookup returns CDR1 MDHEN and CDR2 SYDVKM. The CDR3: CASGLRGETQYF. The CDR3 DNA sequence: TGTGCCAGCGGCTTAAGGGGAGAGACCCAGTACTTC.

The V call is TRBV2, the J call TRBJ1-2, with D uncertain. Trimming cost V 4 bases and J 8 bases, with 20 bases left between them. CDR1 and CDR2 from the germline V gene are SNHLY and FYNNEI. The CDR3 is 15 residues long. The CDR3 loop is CASSGSGVASRGYTF. The DNA of the CDR3 is TGTGCCAGCAGTGGATCCGGGGTTGCCTCGAGGGGCTACACCTTC.

The J gene is TRBJ2-5, the V gene TRBV5-4, with TRBD2 matching 16 bases. V was pared by 4 bases and J by 6 bases, with 6 bases of the junction left unmatched. This CDR3 has 16 amino acids. The germline CDR1 and CDR2 sequences are SGHNT and YYREEE (reference sequence). This chain's CDR3 is CASSRGLAGGQQTQYF. CDR3 DNA: TGTGCCAGCAGCAGGGGACTAGCGGGGGGGCAGCAGACCCAGTACTTC.

The DNA of the CDR3 is TGTGCCAGCAGCGCCGACAGGCTGAACACTGAAGCTTTCTTT. This codes for CASSADRLNTEAFF. V usage is TRBV7-9 and J usage is TRBJ1-1; possibly TRBD1 for D (6 bases). Trimming shortened V by 5 bases and J by 0 bases, and 10 bases separated the two germline ends. Germline loops: CDR1 SEHNR, CDR2 FQNEAQ (reference sequence). The CDR3 is 14 amino acids.

The chain couples TRBV18 to TRBJ1-3; perhaps TRBD1 as D (5 bases). Trimming shortened V by 0 bases and J by 2 bases, and 8 bases separated the two germline ends. The CDR3 sequence is 15 residues long. From germline, CDR1 is KGHSH and CDR2 LQKENI. CDR3 protein: CASSPPWGTGNTIYF. CDR3 nucleotides: TGTGCCAGCTCACCACCGTGGGGCACTGGAAACACCATATATTTT.